This TCR beta chain was observed in a study of Tregs in tolerant kidney transplant recipients. Recipients received nonmyeloablative bone marrow transplants from related graft donors, with transient mixed chimerism. Findings and caveats of the study: Findings come from small patient numbers and require larger validation. Tolerant patients' donor-specific Tregs expanded beyond overall Tregs, suggesting antigen-driven growth. For some patients, primers changed over time, blocking nucleotide-level comparison.

In regard to this clone: The antigen is not known.

This CDR3 comprises 14 residues. CDR1 is LNHNV and CDR2 is YYDKDF in the germline V gene (reference sequence). V was pared by 1 base and J by 4 bases, with 3 bases of the junction left unmatched. The method was immunoSEQ multiplex PCR; TCRdb's version includes in-frame clones alone and lacks a portion of them. The sample has 95,000 or so clones, under 95% seen once. The TCR was taken from a human patient who received a combined kidney and bone marrow transplant. T cells may partly derive from the graft donor. The J gene is TRBJ1-2, the V gene TRBV15; 7 bases fit TRBD1. Sequencing used CD4+ T cells from blood (PBMCs), obtained 12 months after the transplant. The chain's CDR3 is CATSRGGGGYGYTF. CDR3 nucleotides: TGTGCCACCAGCAGAGGAGGGGGCGGCTATGGCTACACCTTC. The entire variable domain, with the rest obtained from reference TRBV15 and TRBJ1-2, is as follows: DAMVIQNPRYQVTQFGKPVTLSCSQTLNHNVMYWYQQKSSQAPKLLFHYYDKDFNNEADTPDNFQSRRPNTSFCFLDIRSPGLGDTAMYLCATSRGGGGYGYTFGSGTRLTVV.